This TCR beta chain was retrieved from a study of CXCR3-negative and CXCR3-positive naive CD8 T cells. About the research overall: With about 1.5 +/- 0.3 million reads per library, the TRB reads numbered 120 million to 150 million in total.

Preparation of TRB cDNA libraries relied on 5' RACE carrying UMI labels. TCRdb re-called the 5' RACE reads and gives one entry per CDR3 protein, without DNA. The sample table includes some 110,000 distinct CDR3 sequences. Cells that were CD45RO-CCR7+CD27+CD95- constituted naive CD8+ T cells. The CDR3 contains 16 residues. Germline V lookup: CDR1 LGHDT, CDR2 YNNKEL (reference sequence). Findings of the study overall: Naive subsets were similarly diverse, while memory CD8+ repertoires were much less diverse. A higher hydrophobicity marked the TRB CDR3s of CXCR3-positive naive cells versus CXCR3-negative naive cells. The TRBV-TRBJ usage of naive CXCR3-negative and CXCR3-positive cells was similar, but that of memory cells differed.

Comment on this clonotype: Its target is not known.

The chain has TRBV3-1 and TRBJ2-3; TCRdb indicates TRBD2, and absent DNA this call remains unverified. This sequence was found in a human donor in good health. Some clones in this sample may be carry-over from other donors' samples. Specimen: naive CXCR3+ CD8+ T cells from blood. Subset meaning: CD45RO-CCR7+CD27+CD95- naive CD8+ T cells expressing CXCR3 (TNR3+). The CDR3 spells CASSQASSALTDTQYF.